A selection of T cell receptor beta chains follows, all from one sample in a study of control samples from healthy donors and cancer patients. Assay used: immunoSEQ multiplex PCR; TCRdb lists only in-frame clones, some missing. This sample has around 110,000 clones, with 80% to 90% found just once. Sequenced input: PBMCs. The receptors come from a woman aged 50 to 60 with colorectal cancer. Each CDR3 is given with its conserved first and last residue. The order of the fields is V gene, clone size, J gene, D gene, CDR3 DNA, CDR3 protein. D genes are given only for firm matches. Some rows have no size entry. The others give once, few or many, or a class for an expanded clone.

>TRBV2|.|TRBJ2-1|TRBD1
TGTGCGAGCAGTGGCACAGGGGGCTCCTACAATGAGCAGTTCTTC
CASSGTGGSYNEQFF
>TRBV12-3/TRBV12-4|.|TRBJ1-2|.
TGTGCCAGCAGGGACAGTAACAACTATGGCTACACCTTC
CASRDSNNYGYTF
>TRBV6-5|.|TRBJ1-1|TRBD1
TGTGCCAGCAGCCTCACAACAGGGGGAAAGACTGAAGCTTTCTTT
CASSLTTGGKTEAFF
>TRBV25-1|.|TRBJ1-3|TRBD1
TGTGCCAGCAGTGACGCGGGGGCAGGGGGTTTCTCTGGAAACACCATATATTTT
CASSDAGAGGFSGNTIYF
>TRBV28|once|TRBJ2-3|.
TGTGCCAGCAGTTTATCCTCCATCACAGATACGCAGTATTTT
CASSLSSITDTQYF
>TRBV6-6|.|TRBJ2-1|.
TGTGCCAGCAGTTACTCCGGGCTAGTTGCCGATGAGCAGTTCTTC
CASSYSGLVADEQFF
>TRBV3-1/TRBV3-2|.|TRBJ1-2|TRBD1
TGTGCCAGCAGCCAAGGGTTGAGGGGGCAGGGCTACACCTTC
CASSQGLRGQGYTF
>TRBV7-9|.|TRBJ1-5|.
TGTGCCAGCAGTTCGGACAGCAATCAGCCCCAGCATTTT
CASSSDSNQPQHF
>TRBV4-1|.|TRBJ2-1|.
TGCGCCAGCAGCCAAGCCCGGGCTAGCTCCAACAATGAGCAGTTCTTC
CASSQARASSNNEQFF
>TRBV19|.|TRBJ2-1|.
TGTGCCAGTAGTAAACAGGGTGGTGAGCAGTTCTTC
CASSKQGGEQFF
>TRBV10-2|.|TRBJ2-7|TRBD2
TGCGCCACCAGACTAGCGGGAACCAGCTCCTACGAGCAGTACTTC
CATRLAGTSSYEQYF